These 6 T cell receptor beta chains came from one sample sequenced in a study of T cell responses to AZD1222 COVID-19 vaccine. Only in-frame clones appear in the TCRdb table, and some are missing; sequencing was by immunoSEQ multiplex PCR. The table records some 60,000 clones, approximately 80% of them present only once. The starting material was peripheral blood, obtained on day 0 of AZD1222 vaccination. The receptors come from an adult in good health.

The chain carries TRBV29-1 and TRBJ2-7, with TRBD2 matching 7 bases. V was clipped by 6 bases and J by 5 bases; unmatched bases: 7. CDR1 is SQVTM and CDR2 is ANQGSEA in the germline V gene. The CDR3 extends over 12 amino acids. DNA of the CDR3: TGCAGCGTGGTCGGGGGGTGGGACGAGCAGTACTTC. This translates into CSVVGGWDEQYF.

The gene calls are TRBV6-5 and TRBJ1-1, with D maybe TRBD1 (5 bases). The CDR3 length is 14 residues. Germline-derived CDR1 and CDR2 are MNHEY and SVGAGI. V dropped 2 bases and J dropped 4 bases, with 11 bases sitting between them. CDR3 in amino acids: CASSYGAGSTEAFF. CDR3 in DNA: TGTGCCAGCAGTTACGGGGCAGGGTCCACTGAAGCTTTCTTT.

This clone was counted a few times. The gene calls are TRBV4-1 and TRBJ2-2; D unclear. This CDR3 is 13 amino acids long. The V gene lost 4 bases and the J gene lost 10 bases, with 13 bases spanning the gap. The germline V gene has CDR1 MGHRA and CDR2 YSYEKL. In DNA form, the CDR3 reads TGCGCCAGCAGCCTGACCTTGCTCAAGGAGCTGTTTTTT. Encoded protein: CASSLTLLKELFF.

CDR3 sequence reads: CASRGDSSSYNEQFF. DNA of the CDR3: TGCGCCAGCAGGGGGGACTCGTCCTCCTACAATGAGCAGTTCTTC. The gene calls are TRBV10-2 and TRBJ2-1; weak D call: TRBD2 (6 bases). This CDR3 spans 15 amino acids. CDR1 is WSHSY and CDR2 is SAAADI in the germline V gene. Trimming pared 6 bases from V and 0 bases from J, leaving 12 bases between.

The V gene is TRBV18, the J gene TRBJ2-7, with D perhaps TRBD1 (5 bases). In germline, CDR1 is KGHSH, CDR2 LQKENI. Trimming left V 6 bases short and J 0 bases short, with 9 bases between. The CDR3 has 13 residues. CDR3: CASSPGNSYEQYF. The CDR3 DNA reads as TGTGCCAGCTCGCCAGGGAACTCCTACGAGCAGTACTTC.

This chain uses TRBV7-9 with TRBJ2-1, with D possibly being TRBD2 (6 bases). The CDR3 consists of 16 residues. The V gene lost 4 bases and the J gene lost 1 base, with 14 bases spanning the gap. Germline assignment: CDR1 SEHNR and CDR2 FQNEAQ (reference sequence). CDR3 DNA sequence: TGTGCCAGCAGCTCGGGTGGAGGGAGGTCCTACAATGAGCAGTTCTTC. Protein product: CASSSGGGRSYNEQFF.